This is a list of T cell receptor beta chains from one sample in a study of control samples from healthy donors and cancer patients. The repertoire was sequenced with immunoSEQ multiplex PCR; TCRdb's copy has only in-frame clones and lacks some. The data contain 100,000 to 150,000 clones, approximately 92% of them singletons. The sample comprised PBMCs. The receptors originated from a man at least 80 years old with head and neck cancer. Both conserved end residues are part of each CDR3. D genes are given only for firm matches. Clone size is given for some rows only: seen once, a few or many times, or a class if the clone is expanded.

d_gene	len	j_gene	v_gene	abundance	CDR3nt	CDR3aa
-	17	TRBJ2-2	TRBV4-1	-	TGCGCCAGCAGCCAAGATAGTGGACCACAGAACACCGGGGAGCTGTTTTTT	CASSQDSGPQNTGELFF
-	12	TRBJ1-3	TRBV2	-	TGTGCCAGCAGTGAAAGGGGAAACACCATATATTTT	CASSERGNTIYF
TRBD2	17	TRBJ2-1	TRBV6-2/TRBV6-3	-	TGTGCCAGCAGCCACCGAGCGGGGGGGGTACTCTACAATGAGCAGTTCTTC	CASSHRAGGVLYNEQFF
-	13	TRBJ1-1	TRBV6-2/TRBV6-3	-	TGTGCCAGCAGTTACACGGGCACCACTGAAGCTTTCTTT	CASSYTGTTEAFF
-	16	TRBJ2-3	TRBV9	-	TGTGCCAGCAGCCCACGTAGGAGCCTCAGCACAGATACGCAGTATTTT	CASSPRRSLSTDTQYF
TRBD2	18	TRBJ2-3	TRBV6-2/TRBV6-3	-	TGTGCCAGCAGCCGCCAAATACTAGCGGGGGCCGACACAGATACGCAGTATTTT	CASSRQILAGADTDTQYF
-	13	TRBJ1-1	TRBV13	-	TGTGCCAGCAGCTTAGGTGGGAACACTGAAGCTTTCTTT	CASSLGGNTEAFF
TRBD1	13	TRBJ2-1	TRBV7-2	few	TGTGCCAGCAGCTCCCGGACAGGGAATGAGCAGTTCTTC	CASSSRTGNEQFF
-	13	TRBJ1-1	TRBV6-6	-	TGTGCCAGCAGTTACGCGGGTAACACTGAAGCTTTCTTT	CASSYAGNTEAFF
TRBD1	14	TRBJ2-7	TRBV19	-	TGTGCCAGTAGTGCGGACAGGGAGGCTCACGAGCAGTACTTC	CASSADREAHEQYF
-	15	TRBJ1-4	TRBV7-9	-	TGTGCCAGCAGCGACTTCCGGGAACCTAATGAAAAACTGTTTTTT	CASSDFREPNEKLFF
-	15	TRBJ1-1	TRBV19	-	TGTGCCAGTAGTATCCTACAGGGCCGGGGCACTGAAGCTTTCTTT	CASSILQGRGTEAFF
-	14	TRBJ1-1	TRBV10-1	few	TGCGCCAGCAGTGAGAATCTCGGGAACACTGAAGCTTTCTTT	CASSENLGNTEAFF